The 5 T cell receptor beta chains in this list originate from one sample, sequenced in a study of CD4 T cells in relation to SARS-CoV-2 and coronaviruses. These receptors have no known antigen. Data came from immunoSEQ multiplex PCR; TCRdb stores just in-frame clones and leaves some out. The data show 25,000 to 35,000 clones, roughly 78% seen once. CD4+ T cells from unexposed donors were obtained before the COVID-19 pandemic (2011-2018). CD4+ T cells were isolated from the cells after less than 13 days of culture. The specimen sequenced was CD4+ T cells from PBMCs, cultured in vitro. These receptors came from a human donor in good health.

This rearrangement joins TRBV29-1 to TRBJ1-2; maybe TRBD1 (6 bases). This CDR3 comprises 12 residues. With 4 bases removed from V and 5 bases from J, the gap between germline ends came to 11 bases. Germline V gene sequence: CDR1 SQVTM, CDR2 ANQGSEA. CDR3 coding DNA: TGCAGCGTTGGTGCAGGGGAATATGGCTACACCTTC. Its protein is CSVGAGEYGYTF.

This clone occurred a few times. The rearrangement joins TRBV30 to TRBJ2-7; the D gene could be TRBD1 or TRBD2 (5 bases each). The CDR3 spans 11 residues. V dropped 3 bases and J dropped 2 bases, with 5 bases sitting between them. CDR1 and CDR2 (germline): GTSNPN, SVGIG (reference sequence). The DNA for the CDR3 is TGTGCCTGGAGGGGACCCTACGAGCAGTACTTC. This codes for CAWRGPYEQYF.

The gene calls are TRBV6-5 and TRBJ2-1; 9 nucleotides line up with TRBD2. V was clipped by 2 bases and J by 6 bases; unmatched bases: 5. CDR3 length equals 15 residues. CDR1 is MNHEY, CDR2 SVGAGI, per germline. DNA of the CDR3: TGTGCCAGCAGTTACCCTCCGGGACTAGCCAATGAGCAGTTCTTC. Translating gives CASSYPPGLANEQFF.

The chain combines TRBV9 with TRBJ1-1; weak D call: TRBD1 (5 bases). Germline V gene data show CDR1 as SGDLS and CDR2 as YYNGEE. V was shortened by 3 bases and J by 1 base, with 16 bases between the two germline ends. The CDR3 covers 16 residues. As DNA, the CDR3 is TGTGCCAGCAGCGCCATACCACGGGGGAAGAACACTGAAGCTTTCTTT. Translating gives CASSAIPRGKNTEAFF.

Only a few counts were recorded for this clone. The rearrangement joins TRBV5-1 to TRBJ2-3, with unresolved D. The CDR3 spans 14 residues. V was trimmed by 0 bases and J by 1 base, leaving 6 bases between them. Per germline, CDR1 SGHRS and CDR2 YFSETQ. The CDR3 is CASSLVERTDTQYF. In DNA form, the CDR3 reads TGCGCCAGCAGCTTGGTGGAGCGCACAGATACGCAGTATTTT.